This T cell receptor (beta chain) was observed in a study of blood T cell repertoires in COVID-19. TCRdb keeps only in-frame clones here, not all; method: immunoSEQ multiplex PCR. The sample yields roughly 200,000 clones, under 90% seen once. This CDR3 spans 13 amino acids. Germline CDR1 SNHLY, CDR2 FYNNEI. V was trimmed by 6 bases and J by 6 bases, leaving 12 bases between them. In Seattle, patients joined the study during active infection and were tracked longitudinally. The clonotype originates from a person between 65 and 79 years old with COVID-19, enrolled during active disease. Sequencing was performed on peripheral blood. This sequence joins TRBV2 and TRBJ2-1; D is perhaps TRBD2 (5 bases). CDR3 nucleotides: TGTGCCAGCAGGTCGCGGGTTTTCAATGAGCAGTTCTTC. Its translation is CASRSRVFNEQFF.